This T cell receptor (beta chain) was recovered during a study of blood T cells in healthy people across ages. Study results and limitations: Age advanced and TCR beta diversity per million T cells fell, roughly linearly.

A sample-barcoded 5' primer and a J-beta primer mix were used in a second PCR of roughly 7 to 11 cycles. Every sample gave at least 3 million paired-end reads containing CDR3. MiXCR, applied by TCRdb to the 5' RACE reads, yields one record per CDR3 protein. Of 1.5 million to 2 million distinct CDR3 sequences in the sample, about two fifths were seen once. The donors, all healthy, were Caucasians living in Russia, aged roughly 6 to 95. The total RNA that was extracted per sample amounted to at least 5.5 micrograms. Concerning this clonotype itself: Its antigen is unknown.

Germline V gene sequence: CDR1 SGHTA, CDR2 FQGNSA. The CDR3 covers 15 residues. The V segment lost 2 bases and the J segment 6 bases; nucleotides outside the gene matches: 7. The sequencing input was blood. The sequence was collected from a human donor in good health. V usage is TRBV7-2 and J usage is TRBJ2-1; 7 bases match TRBD1. The CDR3 region has the DNA TGTGCCAGCAGCTTAAAAACAGGGGCGATCAATGAGCAGTTCTTC. It yields the protein CASSLKTGAINEQFF.